These T cell receptor beta chains were read from a single sample in a study of T cells after posttransplantation cyclophosphamide. The table came from immunoSEQ multiplex PCR; TCRdb's copy has only in-frame clones and leaves some out. The sample offers 1,400 or so clones and no singletons, the top ten holding approximately 26%. The starting material was PBMCs, obtained after an allogeneic stem cell transplant with post-transplant cyclophosphamide. These receptors were obtained from a male patient aged 25-45 years who received an allogeneic stem cell transplant from a related donor, was CMV-positive, and had acute GVHD only. Some T cells may originate from the graft donor. Each CDR3 is given with its conserved first and last residue. D genes are given only for firm matches. Size is stated as once, few, many, or a class for an expanded clone.

DNA: TGTGCCAGCAGCCCGACCACAGGCGAAGGGCAGCCCCAGCATTTT
CDR3: CASSPTTGEGQPQHF
length: 15
J: TRBJ1-5
D: NA
V: TRBV7-2
size: medium-sized

DNA: TGTGCCTGGAGCCCCGGGACTTGGCAAGAGACCCAGTACTTC
CDR3: CAWSPGTWQETQYF
length: 14
J: TRBJ2-5
D: NA
V: TRBV30
size: many

DNA: TGCGCCAGCAGCTTGGGCGACAATCAGCCCCAGCATTTT
CDR3: CASSLGDNQPQHF
length: 13
J: TRBJ1-5
D: NA
V: TRBV5-1
size: medium-sized

DNA: TGTGCCAGCAGTGTAACAGCGAACACTGAAGCTTTCTTT
CDR3: CASSVTANTEAFF
length: 13
J: TRBJ1-1
D: NA
V: TRBV6-1
size: medium-sized

DNA: TGCGCCAGCAGCTTGAGACAGGGTGGCGGGGAGCTGTTTTTT
CDR3: CASSLRQGGGELFF
length: 14
J: TRBJ2-2
D: TRBD1
V: TRBV5-1
size: many

DNA: TGTGCCAGCAGCGTCCGACAGACTCCTACTGAAGCTTTCTTT
CDR3: CASSVRQTPTEAFF
length: 14
J: TRBJ1-1
D: NA
V: TRBV9
size: many

DNA: TGTGCCAGCAGCCCACCGACGGGGGAGAGGGATACGCAGTATTTT
CDR3: CASSPPTGERDTQYF
length: 15
J: TRBJ2-3
D: NA
V: TRBV7-9
size: hyperexpanded

DNA: TGTGCCAGCAGCCCGGGTCTAGCCCTAGAAGCTTTCTTT
CDR3: CASSPGLALEAFF
length: 13
J: TRBJ1-1
D: NA
V: TRBV27
size: medium-sized

DNA: TGTGCCAGCAGTTCTCGGGGGGGGAGGACTGAAGCTTTCTTT
CDR3: CASSSRGGRTEAFF
length: 14
J: TRBJ1-1
D: NA
V: TRBV12-3/TRBV12-4
size: medium-sized

DNA: TGTGCCAGCAGTTACCCTTCCCAGGGGAGGCGAGGTCAGGTTAATCAGCCCCAGCATTTT
CDR3: CASSYPSQGRRGQVNQPQHF
length: 20
J: TRBJ1-5
D: NA
V: TRBV6-2/TRBV6-3
size: many

DNA: TGTGCCAGCAGCTTAATACAGGGGGCGCCCACCGGGGAGCTGTTTTTT
CDR3: CASSLIQGAPTGELFF
length: 16
J: TRBJ2-2
D: TRBD1
V: TRBV7-2
size: medium-sized

DNA: TGCGCCAGCAGCCATTTAGCGGGGGGGCCGTATGAGCAGTTCTTC
CDR3: CASSHLAGGPYEQFF
length: 15
J: TRBJ2-1
D: TRBD2
V: TRBV4-3
size: medium-sized

DNA: TGCAGCGTTTACGGTGTAGAGGCGGCTTACAATGAGCAGTTCTTC
CDR3: CSVYGVEAAYNEQFF
length: 15
J: TRBJ2-1
D: NA
V: TRBV29-1
size: many

DNA: TGTGCCAGCAGCCGCACAGAGAACACTGAAGCTTTCTTT
CDR3: CASSRTENTEAFF
length: 13
J: TRBJ1-1
D: NA
V: TRBV7-9
size: medium-sized

DNA: TGTGCCAGTAGTAGGGCAGTGAACACTGAAGCTTTCTTT
CDR3: CASSRAVNTEAFF
length: 13
J: TRBJ1-1
D: NA
V: TRBV19
size: medium-sized

DNA: TGCAGCGTTGGGACAGGGGGGACAGATACGCAGTATTTT
CDR3: CSVGTGGTDTQYF
length: 13
J: TRBJ2-3
D: TRBD1
V: TRBV29-1
size: few

DNA: TGTGCCAGCAGCGCACAGGAGACCTATGGCTACACCTTC
CDR3: CASSAQETYGYTF
length: 13
J: TRBJ1-2
D: NA
V: TRBV5-6
size: large

DNA: TGTGCCAGCAGTTTAACCCTAAGTAGCAATCAGCCCCAGCATTTT
CDR3: CASSLTLSSNQPQHF
length: 15
J: TRBJ1-5
D: NA
V: TRBV12-3/TRBV12-4
size: many

DNA: TGTGCCAGTAGTCCCCAGGACAGCTATTCCCTATATGGCTACACCTTC
CDR3: CASSPQDSYSLYGYTF
length: 16
J: TRBJ1-2
D: NA
V: TRBV19
size: medium-sized

DNA: TGTGCCAGCAGTTACAGGGTAAGACAGCCCCAGCATTTT
CDR3: CASSYRVRQPQHF
length: 13
J: TRBJ1-5
D: NA
V: TRBV27
size: medium-sized

DNA: TGTGCCAGCAGTTTAGCGCAGGGGTCAGATACGCAGTATTTT
CDR3: CASSLAQGSDTQYF
length: 14
J: TRBJ2-3
D: NA
V: TRBV12-3/TRBV12-4
size: many

DNA: TGTGCCAGCAGCATCAACGCGAGGGGTGGTATGTTCTTC
CDR3: CASSINARGGMFF
length: 13
J: TRBJ2-1
D: NA
V: TRBV7-6
size: many

DNA: TGTGCCAGCAGCGTAGCCGGTCAGGCCTACAATGAGCAGTTCTTC
CDR3: CASSVAGQAYNEQFF
length: 15
J: TRBJ2-1
D: NA
V: TRBV9
size: many

DNA: TGTGCCAGCAGTTACCGCCCGAGGGGCAGGGAGAACACTGAAGCTTTCTTT
CDR3: CASSYRPRGRENTEAFF
length: 17
J: TRBJ1-1
D: NA
V: TRBV6-2/TRBV6-3
size: medium-sized

DNA: TGCGCCAGCAGCTTGGAGGGCAGACGCTCTGGAAACACCATATATTTT
CDR3: CASSLEGRRSGNTIYF
length: 16
J: TRBJ1-3
D: NA
V: TRBV5-1
size: medium-sized

DNA: TGTGCCATCACCCAGAATGTGAACACTGAAGCTTTCTTT
CDR3: CAITQNVNTEAFF
length: 13
J: TRBJ1-1
D: NA
V: TRBV10-3
size: medium-sized

DNA: TGCGCCAGCAGTGACAGTTCAAGGGGTTTCAATTCACCCCTCCACTTT
CDR3: CASSDSSRGFNSPLHF
length: 16
J: TRBJ1-6
D: NA
V: TRBV10-1
size: medium-sized

DNA: TGTGCCAGCAGTTGGTCGACAGGCCCATACGAGCAGTACTTC
CDR3: CASSWSTGPYEQYF
length: 14
J: TRBJ2-7
D: NA
V: TRBV27
size: medium-sized

DNA: TGTGCCAGCATCGAGGGGGCCGCTGAAGCTTTCTTT
CDR3: CASIEGAAEAFF
length: 12
J: TRBJ1-1
D: TRBD1
V: TRBV6-6
size: medium-sized

DNA: TGTGCCAGCAGATCGGACAGGGTGACTGAAGCTTTCTTT
CDR3: CASRSDRVTEAFF
length: 13
J: TRBJ1-1
D: TRBD1
V: TRBV6-1
size: medium-sized

DNA: TGTGCCACCACAGGGGAGTCAGATACGCAGTATTTT
CDR3: CATTGESDTQYF
length: 12
J: TRBJ2-3
D: TRBD1
V: TRBV10-3
size: medium-sized

DNA: TGCGCCAGCAGCCCCTACCGCGCCTACGAGCAGTACTTC
CDR3: CASSPYRAYEQYF
length: 13
J: TRBJ2-7
D: NA
V: TRBV4-3
size: medium-sized

DNA: TGTGCCATCAGTTTGGACAGGGACTATGGCTACACCTTC
CDR3: CAISLDRDYGYTF
length: 13
J: TRBJ1-2
D: TRBD1
V: TRBV10-3
size: medium-sized

DNA: TGTGCCAGCAGCTCGGACAGGGTTAATGAAAAACTGTTTTTT
CDR3: CASSSDRVNEKLFF
length: 14
J: TRBJ1-4
D: TRBD1
V: TRBV7-2
size: medium-sized

DNA: TGTGCCAGCAGCATGGGGGGACTAGCGGGGAGAGAGACCCAGTACTTC
CDR3: CASSMGGLAGRETQYF
length: 16
J: TRBJ2-5
D: TRBD2
V: TRBV7-2
size: few

DNA: TGCGCCAGCAGCTTTAGCAGCTATGGCTACACCTTC
CDR3: CASSFSSYGYTF
length: 12
J: TRBJ1-2
D: NA
V: TRBV5-1
size: medium-sized

DNA: TGTGCCAGCAGCTTAGAAGCGAATGAAAAACTGTTTTTT
CDR3: CASSLEANEKLFF
length: 13
J: TRBJ1-4
D: NA
V: TRBV7-2
size: medium-sized

DNA: TGTGCCAGTAGTCCAATGGGGGCCCTTCAGCCCCAGCATTTT
CDR3: CASSPMGALQPQHF
length: 14
J: TRBJ1-5
D: NA
V: TRBV19
size: medium-sized

DNA: TGTGCCAGTAGTATCCCCACCGGACTAGCGGGGGGGCATGCGGGGAATGAGCAGTTCTTC
CDR3: CASSIPTGLAGGHAGNEQFF
length: 20
J: TRBJ2-1
D: TRBD2
V: TRBV19
size: medium-sized

DNA: TGTGCCAGTAGTATAGGACAAACTAACTATGGCTACACCTTC
CDR3: CASSIGQTNYGYTF
length: 14
J: TRBJ1-2
D: NA
V: TRBV19
size: medium-sized

DNA: TGTGCCAGCAGCTCCTGGGACAGGGGGCCGAATGAGCAGTTCTTC
CDR3: CASSSWDRGPNEQFF
length: 15
J: TRBJ2-1
D: TRBD1
V: TRBV11-1
size: medium-sized

DNA: TGTGCCAGCAGTCCCCCGACAGGACTCACAGATACGCAGTATTTT
CDR3: CASSPPTGLTDTQYF
length: 15
J: TRBJ2-3
D: NA
V: TRBV28
size: many

DNA: TGTGCCAGCAGCCTACCTGGGACAGGGGTAGAGACTGAAGCTTTCTTT
CDR3: CASSLPGTGVETEAFF
length: 16
J: TRBJ1-1
D: TRBD1
V: TRBV11-3
size: medium-sized

DNA: TGCGCCAGCAGCACAGGGGCGGGTGGTGAAAAACTGTTTTTT
CDR3: CASSTGAGGEKLFF
length: 14
J: TRBJ1-4
D: TRBD1
V: TRBV5-1
size: medium-sized

DNA: TGTGCCAGCAGCGTAGACCTGGGGGCATGGACCTCCTCTGGAAACACCATATATTTT
CDR3: CASSVDLGAWTSSGNTIYF
length: 19
J: TRBJ1-3
D: NA
V: TRBV9
size: medium-sized

DNA: TGTGCCAGCACCACCGGGACAGGGGGCTACGAGCAGTACTTC
CDR3: CASTTGTGGYEQYF
length: 14
J: TRBJ2-7
D: TRBD1
V: TRBV9
size: many

DNA: TGTGCCATCAGTGCAGGGACTAGCGGGGGGGGTACCTCCTACAATGAGCAGTTCTTC
CDR3: CAISAGTSGGGTSYNEQFF
length: 19
J: TRBJ2-1
D: TRBD2
V: TRBV10-3
size: medium-sized